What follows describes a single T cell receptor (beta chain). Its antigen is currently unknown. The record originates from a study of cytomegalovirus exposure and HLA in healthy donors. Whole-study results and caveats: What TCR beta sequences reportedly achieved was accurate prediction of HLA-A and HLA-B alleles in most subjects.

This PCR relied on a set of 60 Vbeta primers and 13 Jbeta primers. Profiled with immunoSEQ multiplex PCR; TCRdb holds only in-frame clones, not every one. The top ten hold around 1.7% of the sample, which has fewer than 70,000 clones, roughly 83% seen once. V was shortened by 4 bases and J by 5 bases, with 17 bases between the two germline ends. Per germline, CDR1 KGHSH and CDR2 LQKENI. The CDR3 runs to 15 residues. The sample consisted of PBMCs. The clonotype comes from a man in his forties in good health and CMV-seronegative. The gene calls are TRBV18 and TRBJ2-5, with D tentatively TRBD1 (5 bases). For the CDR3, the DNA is TGTGCCAGCTCACTAGATGTAGGGGCGCGGGAGACCCAGTACTTC. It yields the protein CASSLDVGARETQYF.